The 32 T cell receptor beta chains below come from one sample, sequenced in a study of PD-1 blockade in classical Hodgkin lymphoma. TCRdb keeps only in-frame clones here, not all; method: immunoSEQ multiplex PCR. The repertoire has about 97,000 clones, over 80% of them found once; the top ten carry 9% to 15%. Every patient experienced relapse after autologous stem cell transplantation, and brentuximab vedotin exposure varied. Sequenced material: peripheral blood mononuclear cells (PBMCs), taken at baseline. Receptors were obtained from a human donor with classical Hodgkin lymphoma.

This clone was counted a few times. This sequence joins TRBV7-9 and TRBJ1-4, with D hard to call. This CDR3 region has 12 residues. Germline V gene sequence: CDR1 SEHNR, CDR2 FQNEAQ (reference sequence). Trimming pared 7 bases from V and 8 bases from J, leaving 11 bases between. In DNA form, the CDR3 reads TGTGCCAGCACCGTAGCCTCCGAAAAACTGTTTTTT. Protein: CASTVASEKLFF.

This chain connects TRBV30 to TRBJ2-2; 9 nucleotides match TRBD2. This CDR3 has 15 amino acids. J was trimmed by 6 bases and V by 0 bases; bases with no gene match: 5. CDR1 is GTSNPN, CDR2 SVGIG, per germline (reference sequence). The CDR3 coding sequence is TGTGCCTGGAGTGTACTCGGCGGGGGGGCCGGGGAGCTGTTTTTT. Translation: CAWSVLGGGAGELFF.

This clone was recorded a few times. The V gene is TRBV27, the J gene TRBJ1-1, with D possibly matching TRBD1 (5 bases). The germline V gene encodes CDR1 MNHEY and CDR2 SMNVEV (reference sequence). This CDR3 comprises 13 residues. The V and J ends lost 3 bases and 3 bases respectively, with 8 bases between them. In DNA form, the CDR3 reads TGTGCCAGCAGTTTCGAGGGGTACACTGAAGCTTTCTTT. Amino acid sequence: CASSFEGYTEAFF.

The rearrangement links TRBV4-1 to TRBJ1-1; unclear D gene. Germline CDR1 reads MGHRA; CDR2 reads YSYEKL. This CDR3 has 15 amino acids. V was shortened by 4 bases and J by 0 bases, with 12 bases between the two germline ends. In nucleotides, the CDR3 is TGCGCCAGCAGCCGGGCGGCTGGCATGAACACTGAAGCTTTCTTT. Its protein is CASSRAAGMNTEAFF.

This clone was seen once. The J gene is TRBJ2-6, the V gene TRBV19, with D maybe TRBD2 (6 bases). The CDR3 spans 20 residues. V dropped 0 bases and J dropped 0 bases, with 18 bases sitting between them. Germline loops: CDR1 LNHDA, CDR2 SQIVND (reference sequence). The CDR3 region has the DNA TGTGCCAGTAGTATAGATTCGACGGGAGCGTCATACTCTGGGGCCAACGTCCTGACTTTC. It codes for CASSIDSTGASYSGANVLTF. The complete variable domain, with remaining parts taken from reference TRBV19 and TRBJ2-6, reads DGGITQSPKYLFRKEGQNVTLSCEQNLNHDAMYWYRQDPGQGLRLIYYSQIVNDFQKGDIAEGYSVSREKKESFPLTVTSAQKNPTAFYLCASSIDSTGASYSGANVLTFGAGSRLTVL.

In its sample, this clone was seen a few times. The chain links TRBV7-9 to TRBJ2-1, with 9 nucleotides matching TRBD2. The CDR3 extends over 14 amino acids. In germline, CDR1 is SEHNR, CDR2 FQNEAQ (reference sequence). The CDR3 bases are TGTGCAATCGGGCGGGAGGGGTACTACAATGAGCAGTTCTTC. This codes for CAIGREGYYNEQFF.

The CDR3 spells CASSLIPAGGDEQFF. CDR3 sequence (DNA): TGTGCCAGCAGCTTAATACCCGCGGGAGGAGATGAGCAGTTCTTC. The genes are TRBV7-2 and TRBJ2-1; 8 bases map to TRBD2. Germline lookup yields CDR1 SGHTA and CDR2 FQGNSA. The junction had 8 bases not matched to a gene; V was cut back by 2 bases and J by 8 bases. This CDR3 comprises 15 residues.

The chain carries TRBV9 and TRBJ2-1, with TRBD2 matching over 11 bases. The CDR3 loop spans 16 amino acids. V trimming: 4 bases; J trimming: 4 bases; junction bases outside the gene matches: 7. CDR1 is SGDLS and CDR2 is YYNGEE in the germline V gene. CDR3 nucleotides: TGTGCCAGCAGCCCCCCCGGGACTAGCGGTTACAATGAGCAGTTCTTC. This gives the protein CASSPPGTSGYNEQFF.

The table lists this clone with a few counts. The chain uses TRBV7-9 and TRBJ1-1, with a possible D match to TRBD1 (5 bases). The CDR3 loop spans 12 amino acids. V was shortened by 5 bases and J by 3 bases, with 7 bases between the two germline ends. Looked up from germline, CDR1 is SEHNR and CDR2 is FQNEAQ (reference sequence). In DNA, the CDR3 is TGTGCCAGCAGCCCCAGGGACACTGAAGCTTTCTTT. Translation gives CASSPRDTEAFF.

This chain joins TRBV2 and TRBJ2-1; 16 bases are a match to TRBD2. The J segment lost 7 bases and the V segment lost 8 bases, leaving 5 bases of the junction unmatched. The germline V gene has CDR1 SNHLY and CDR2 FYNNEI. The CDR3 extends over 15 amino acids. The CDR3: CASLSGLAGGNEQFF. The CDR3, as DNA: TGTGCCAGCCTGTCGGGACTAGCGGGAGGGAATGAGCAGTTCTTC.

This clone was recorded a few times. Here the CDR3 reads CASSERRETQYF. CDR3 bases: TGTGCCAGCAGTGAACGGCGTGAGACCCAGTACTTC. This rearrangement joins TRBV2 to TRBJ2-5, with D uncertain. The germline CDR1 and CDR2 sequences are SNHLY and FYNNEI. Trimming took off 2 bases at V and 5 bases at J, with 6 bases between the two ends. This CDR3 region has 12 residues.

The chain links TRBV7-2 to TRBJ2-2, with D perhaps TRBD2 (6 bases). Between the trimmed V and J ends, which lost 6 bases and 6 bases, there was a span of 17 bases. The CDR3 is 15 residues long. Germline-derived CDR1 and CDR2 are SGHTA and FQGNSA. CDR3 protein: CASSLTRRVSGELFF. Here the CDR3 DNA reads TGTGCCAGCAGTTTGACTAGGAGGGTGTCCGGGGAGCTGTTTTTT.

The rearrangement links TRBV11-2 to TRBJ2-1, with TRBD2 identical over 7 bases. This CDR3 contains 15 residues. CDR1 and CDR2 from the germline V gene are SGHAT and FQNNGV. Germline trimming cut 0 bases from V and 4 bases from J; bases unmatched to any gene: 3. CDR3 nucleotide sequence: TGTGCCAGCAGCTTAGAAGGGCGGGGGTACAATGAGCAGTTCTTC. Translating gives CASSLEGRGYNEQFF.

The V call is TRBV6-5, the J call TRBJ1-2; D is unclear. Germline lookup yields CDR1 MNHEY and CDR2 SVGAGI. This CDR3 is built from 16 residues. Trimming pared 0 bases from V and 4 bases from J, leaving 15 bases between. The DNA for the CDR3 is TGTGCCAGCAGTTACTCGAACGCCCAAAGGATCTATGGCTACACCTTC. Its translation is CASSYSNAQRIYGYTF.

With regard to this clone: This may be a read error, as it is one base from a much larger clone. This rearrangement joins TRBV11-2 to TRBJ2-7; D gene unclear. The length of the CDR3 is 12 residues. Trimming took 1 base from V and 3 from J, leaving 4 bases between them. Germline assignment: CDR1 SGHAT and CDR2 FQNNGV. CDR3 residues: CASSLVGYEQYF. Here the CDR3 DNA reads TGTGCCAGCAGCTTAGTGGGCTACGAGCAGTACTTC. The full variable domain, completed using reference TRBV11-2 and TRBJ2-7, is EAGVAQSPRYKIIEKRQSVAFWCNPISGHATLYWYQQILGQGPKLLIQFQNNGVVDDSQLPKDRFSAERLKGVDSTLKIQPAKLEDSAVYLCASSLVGYEQYFGPGTRLTVT.

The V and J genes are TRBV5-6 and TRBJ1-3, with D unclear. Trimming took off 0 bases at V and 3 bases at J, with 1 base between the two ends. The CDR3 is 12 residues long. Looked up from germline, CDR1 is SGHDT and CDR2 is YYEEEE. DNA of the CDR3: TGTGCCAGCAGCTTGGGTGGAAACACCATATATTTT. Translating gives CASSLGGNTIYF.

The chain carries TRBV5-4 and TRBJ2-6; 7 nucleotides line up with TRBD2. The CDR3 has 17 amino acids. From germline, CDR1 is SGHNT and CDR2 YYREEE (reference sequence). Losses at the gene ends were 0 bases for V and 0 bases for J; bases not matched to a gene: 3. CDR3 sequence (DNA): TGTGCCAGCAGCTTGGTCCCGGGAGGCTCTGGGGCCAACGTCCTGACTTTC. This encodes CASSLVPGGSGANVLTF.

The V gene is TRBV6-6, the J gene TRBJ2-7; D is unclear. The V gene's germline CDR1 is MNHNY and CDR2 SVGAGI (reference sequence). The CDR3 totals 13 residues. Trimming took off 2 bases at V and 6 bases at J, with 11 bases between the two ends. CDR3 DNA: TGTGCCAGCAGTTACGGGCTGGGCGGCGAGCAGTACTTC. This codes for CASSYGLGGEQYF.

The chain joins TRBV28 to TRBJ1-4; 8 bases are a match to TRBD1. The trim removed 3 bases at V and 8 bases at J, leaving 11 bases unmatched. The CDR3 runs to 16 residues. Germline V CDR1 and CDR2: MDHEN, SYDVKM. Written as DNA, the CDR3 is TGTGCCAGCAGTTTGGCAGGACAGGGTGGTTGGGAAAAACTGTTTTTT. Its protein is CASSLAGQGGWEKLFF.

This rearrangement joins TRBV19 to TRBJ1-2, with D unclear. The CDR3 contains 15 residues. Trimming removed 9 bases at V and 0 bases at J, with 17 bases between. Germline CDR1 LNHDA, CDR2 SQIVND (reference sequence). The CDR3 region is CASSSPTLPNYGYTF. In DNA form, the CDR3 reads TGTGCCAGCTCGAGCCCGACACTCCCTAACTATGGCTACACCTTC.

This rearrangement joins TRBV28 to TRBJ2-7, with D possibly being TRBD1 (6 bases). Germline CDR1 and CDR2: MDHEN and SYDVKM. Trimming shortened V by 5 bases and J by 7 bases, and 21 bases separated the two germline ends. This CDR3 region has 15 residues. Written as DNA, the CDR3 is TGTGCCAGCAGTGCACAGGGAAACCCCAGGTGGGAGCAGTACTTC. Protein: CASSAQGNPRWEQYF.

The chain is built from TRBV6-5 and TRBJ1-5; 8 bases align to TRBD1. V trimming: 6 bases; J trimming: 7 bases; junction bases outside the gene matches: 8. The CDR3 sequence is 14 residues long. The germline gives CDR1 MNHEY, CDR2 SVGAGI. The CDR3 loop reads CASRSNRDRQPQHF. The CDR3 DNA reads TGTGCCAGCAGGTCCAACAGGGACAGGCAGCCCCAGCATTTT.

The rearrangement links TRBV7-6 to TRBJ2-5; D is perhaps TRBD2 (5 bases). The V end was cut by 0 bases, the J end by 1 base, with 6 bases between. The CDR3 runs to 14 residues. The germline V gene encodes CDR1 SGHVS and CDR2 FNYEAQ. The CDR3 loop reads CASSLAGVQETQYF. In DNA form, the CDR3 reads TGTGCCAGCAGCTTAGCCGGGGTCCAAGAGACCCAGTACTTC. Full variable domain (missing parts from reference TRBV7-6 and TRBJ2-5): GAGVSQSPRYKVTKRGQDVALRCDPISGHVSLYWYRQALGQGPEFLTYFNYEAQQDKSGLPNDRFSAERPEGSISTLTIQRTEQRDSAMYRCASSLAGVQETQYFGPGTRLLVL.

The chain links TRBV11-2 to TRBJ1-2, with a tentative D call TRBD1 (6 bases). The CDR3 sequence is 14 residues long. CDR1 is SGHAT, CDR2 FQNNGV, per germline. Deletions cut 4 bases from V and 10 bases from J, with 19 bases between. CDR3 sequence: CASSSRWDGGAYTF. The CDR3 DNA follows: TGTGCCAGCAGCTCTAGGTGGGACGGGGGCGCCTACACCTTC.

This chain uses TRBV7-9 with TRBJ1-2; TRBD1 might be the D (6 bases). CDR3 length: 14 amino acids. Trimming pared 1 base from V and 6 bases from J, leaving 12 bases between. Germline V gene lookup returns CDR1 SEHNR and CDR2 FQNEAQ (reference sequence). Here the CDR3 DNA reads TGTGCCAGCAGCTTAGGGACAGTTCAAAATGGCTACACCTTC. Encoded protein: CASSLGTVQNGYTF.

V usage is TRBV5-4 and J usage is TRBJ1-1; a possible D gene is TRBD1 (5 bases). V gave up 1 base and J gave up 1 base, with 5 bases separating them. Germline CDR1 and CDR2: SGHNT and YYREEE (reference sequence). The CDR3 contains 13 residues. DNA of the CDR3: TGTGCCAGCAGCTTGCAGGGGAACACTGAAGCTTTCTTT. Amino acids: CASSLQGNTEAFF.

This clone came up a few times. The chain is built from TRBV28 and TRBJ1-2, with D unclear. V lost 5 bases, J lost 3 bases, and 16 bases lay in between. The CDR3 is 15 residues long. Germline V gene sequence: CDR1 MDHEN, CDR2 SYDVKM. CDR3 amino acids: CASSPGRGGHYGYTF. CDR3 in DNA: TGTGCCAGCAGTCCGGGCCGCGGAGGCCACTATGGCTACACCTTC.

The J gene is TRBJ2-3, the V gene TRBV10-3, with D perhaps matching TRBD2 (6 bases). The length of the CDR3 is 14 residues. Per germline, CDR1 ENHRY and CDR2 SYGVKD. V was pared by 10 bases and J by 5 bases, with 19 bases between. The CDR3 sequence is CATRASDRGDTQYF. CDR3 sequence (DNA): TGTGCCACAAGGGCTAGCGACCGGGGAGATACGCAGTATTTT.

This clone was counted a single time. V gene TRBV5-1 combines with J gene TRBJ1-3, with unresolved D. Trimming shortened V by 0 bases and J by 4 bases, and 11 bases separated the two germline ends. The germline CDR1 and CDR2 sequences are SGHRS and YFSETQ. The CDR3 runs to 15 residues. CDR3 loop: CASSLDFFLGNTIYF. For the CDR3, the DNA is TGCGCCAGCAGCTTGGATTTTTTTTTAGGAAACACCATATATTTT.

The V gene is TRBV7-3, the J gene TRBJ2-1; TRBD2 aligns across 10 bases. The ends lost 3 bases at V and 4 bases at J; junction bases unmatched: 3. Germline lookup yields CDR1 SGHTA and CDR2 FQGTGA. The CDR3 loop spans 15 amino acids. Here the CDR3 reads CASSLGLALYNEQFF. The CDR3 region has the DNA TGTGCCAGCAGCTTGGGACTAGCGCTTTACAATGAGCAGTTCTTC.

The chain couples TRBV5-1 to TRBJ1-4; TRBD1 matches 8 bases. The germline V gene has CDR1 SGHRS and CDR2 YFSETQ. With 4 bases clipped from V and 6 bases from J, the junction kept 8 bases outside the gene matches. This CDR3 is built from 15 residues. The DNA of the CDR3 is TGCGCCAGCAGCCTACAGGGGGAGGACTATGAAAAACTGTTTTTT. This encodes CASSLQGEDYEKLFF.

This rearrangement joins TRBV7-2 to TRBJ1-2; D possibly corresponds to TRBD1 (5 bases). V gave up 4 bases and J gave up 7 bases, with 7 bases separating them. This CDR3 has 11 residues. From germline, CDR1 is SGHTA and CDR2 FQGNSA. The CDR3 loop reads CASSSRGGYTF. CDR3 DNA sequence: TGTGCCAGCAGCTCAAGGGGTGGCTACACCTTC.